One sample yielded the 27 T cell receptor beta chains listed below, sequenced in a study of CD8+ T cells in alopecia areata. Indicated treatment: oral pan-JAK inhibitor, 5-10 mg twice daily. Sequencing used cDNA as its template, made by extracting RNA and reverse transcribing it. This table comes from immunoSEQ multiplex PCR, and its TCRdb copy is limited to in-frame clones, with some not included. The sample consists of 95,000 to 150,000 clones, about 59% of them appearing once. The material sequenced was CD4+ T cells sorted from blood, taken at week 4, from a patient treated with tofacitinib. Receptors were obtained from a human donor with alopecia areata.

CDR3 amino acids: CASSFGQGAFGYTF. CDR3 DNA sequence: TGTGCCAGCAGTTTTGGGCAGGGGGCTTTTGGCTACACCTTC. The chain joins TRBV27 to TRBJ1-2, with 8 bases identical to TRBD1. From germline, CDR1 is MNHEY and CDR2 SMNVEV (reference sequence). Trimming took 3 bases from V and 7 from J; bases not matched to a gene: 7. The CDR3 extends over 14 amino acids.

The chain uses TRBV29-1 and TRBJ2-3; the match to TRBD2 covers 11 bases. The CDR3 sequence is 13 residues long. Germline assignment: CDR1 SQVTM and CDR2 ANQGSEA. V shed 5 bases and J 5 bases; nucleotides not matched to a gene: 3. CDR3 residues: CSVRLAGRDTQYF. The CDR3 bases are TGCAGCGTTAGACTAGCGGGGCGAGATACGCAGTATTTT.

The J gene is TRBJ1-5, the V gene TRBV6-5; 9 nucleotides agree with TRBD1. The J segment lost 7 bases and the V segment lost 4 bases, leaving 8 bases of the junction unmatched. The CDR3 totals 15 residues. The germline V gene has CDR1 MNHEY and CDR2 SVGAGI. The CDR3 DNA follows: TGTGCCAGCAGTTTGATGGGACAGGGTAGACAGCCCCAGCATTTT. As protein: CASSLMGQGRQPQHF.

This rearrangement joins TRBV13 to TRBJ2-7; TRBD2 might be the D (5 bases). The CDR3 runs 14 residues. Trimming cost V 4 bases and J 3 bases, with 13 bases left between them. Germline CDR1 and CDR2: PRHDT and FYEKMQ (reference sequence). The CDR3 spells CASSYSARDYEQYF. The CDR3 region has the DNA TGTGCCAGCAGCTATTCTGCCCGGGACTACGAGCAGTACTTC.

The chain couples TRBV7-9 to TRBJ1-6, with unresolved D. Per germline, CDR1 SEHNR and CDR2 FQNEAQ (reference sequence). Trimming stripped 1 base from V and 8 bases from J, with 3 bases between. The CDR3 has 12 amino acids. CDR3 nucleotide sequence: TGTGCCAGCAGCTTAGGGGATTCACCCCTCCACTTT. The encoded protein is CASSLGDSPLHF.

The rearrangement uses TRBV15 and TRBJ1-2, with unresolved D. CDR3 length: 14 residues. Trimming pared 0 bases from V and 8 bases from J, leaving 13 bases between. Germline CDR1 and CDR2: LNHNV and YYDKDF (reference sequence). The CDR3 DNA reads TGTGCCACCAGCAGAGACCCTTGGTCCCAGGGCTACACCTTC. This encodes CATSRDPWSQGYTF. The full variable domain, with the rest looked up from reference TRBV15 and TRBJ1-2, is DAMVIQNPRYQVTQFGKPVTLSCSQTLNHNVMYWYQQKSSQAPKLLFHYYDKDFNNEADTPDNFQSRRPNTSFCFLDIRSPGLGDTAMYLCATSRDPWSQGYTFGSGTRLTVV.

The V gene is TRBV6-1, the J gene TRBJ2-6; D ambiguous. From germline, CDR1 is MNHNS and CDR2 SASEGT. Trimming took 6 bases from V and 0 from J, leaving 6 bases between them. The CDR3 spans 14 residues. In nucleotides, the CDR3 is TGTGCCAGCAGGTACAGCTCTGGGGCCAACGTCCTGACTTTC. Amino acid sequence: CASRYSSGANVLTF.

Only one count was recorded for this clone. The chain recombines TRBV2 with TRBJ2-3; no firm D call. Germline V gene data show CDR1 as SNHLY and CDR2 as FYNNEI. The CDR3 is 14 amino acids. The V gene lost 10 bases and the J gene lost 0 bases, with 14 bases spanning the gap. In DNA form, the CDR3 reads TGTGCCACCACGGCCGTAACTAGCACAGATACGCAGTATTTT. Translation gives CATTAVTSTDTQYF.

This chain joins TRBV2 and TRBJ2-2; 13 bases are shared with TRBD2. V shed 5 bases, J shed 3 bases, and the junction held 9 bases outside the gene matches. Germline V gene lookup returns CDR1 SNHLY and CDR2 FYNNEI. CDR3 length equals 18 residues. The CDR3 nucleotides read TGTGCCAGCAGTTTTACGACTAGCGGGGGGTCCTACACCGGGGAGCTGTTTTTT. Translation: CASSFTTSGGSYTGELFF.

This clone turned up a few times. The chain joins TRBV5-1 to TRBJ1-2; D gene unclear. The CDR3 loop spans 15 amino acids. Germline V lookup: CDR1 SGHRS, CDR2 YFSETQ. V lost 0 bases and J 0 bases, leaving 9 bases between the germline ends. The DNA for the CDR3 is TGCGCCAGCAGCTTGGACCCATTTGCTAACTATGGCTACACCTTC. Its protein product is CASSLDPFANYGYTF.

In nucleotides, the CDR3 is TGCAGCGCTCGGGGAGAGGACAACTATGGCTACACCTTC. Translated: CSARGEDNYGYTF. The J gene is TRBJ1-2, the V gene TRBV29-1; D remains unclear. The V and J ends lost 7 bases and 2 bases respectively, with 14 bases between them. The germline V gene has CDR1 SQVTM and CDR2 ANQGSEA. The CDR3 loop spans 13 amino acids.

The gene calls are TRBV5-4 and TRBJ1-1; no reliable D call. Trimming took off 1 base at V and 0 bases at J, with 13 bases between the two ends. The CDR3 loop spans 16 amino acids. Looked up from germline, CDR1 is SGHNT and CDR2 is YYREEE (reference sequence). CDR3 sequence: CASSLSSVSMNTEAFF. The DNA of the CDR3 is TGTGCCAGCAGCTTGAGTTCGGTCAGTATGAACACTGAAGCTTTCTTT.

The chain carries TRBV7-6 and TRBJ1-1; maybe TRBD1 (6 bases). The CDR3 is 13 residues long. The germline V gene has CDR1 SGHVS and CDR2 FNYEAQ. The V gene lost 5 bases and the J gene lost 4 bases, with 11 bases spanning the gap. CDR3 coding DNA: TGTGCCAGCAGCCGGGGGCTCGGCACTGAAGCTTTCTTT. It is translated as CASSRGLGTEAFF.

The CDR3 DNA sequence: TGTGCCAGCAGCCCCCCCGGGACAGGCTACTATGGCTACACCTTC. Translation: CASSPPGTGYYGYTF. The chain uses TRBV4-2 and TRBJ1-2; 8 bases agree with TRBD1. Per germline, CDR1 LGHNA and CDR2 YNFKEQ. J lost 3 bases, V lost 4 bases, and 7 bases had no gene match. The CDR3 consists of 15 residues.

This chain connects TRBV4-1 to TRBJ1-5; D not resolved. Germline CDR1 and CDR2: MGHRA and YSYEKL. The CDR3 covers 20 residues. The ends were cut back, 0 bases at V and 0 bases at J, with 21 bases in the middle. CDR3 loop: CASSQDRRHLEGNSNQPQHF. CDR3 in DNA: TGCGCCAGCAGCCAAGATCGCCGTCACCTGGAGGGTAATAGCAATCAGCCCCAGCATTTT.

The chain is built from TRBV18 and TRBJ1-2; D call uncertain. Germline assignment: CDR1 KGHSH and CDR2 LQKENI. The CDR3 spans 13 residues. Between the trimmed V and J ends, which lost 1 base and 5 bases, there was a span of 8 bases. The CDR3 sequence is CASSPRTKYGYTF. CDR3 bases: TGTGCCAGCTCACCACGGACCAAATATGGCTACACCTTC.

This clone has just a few counts. The genes are TRBV7-9 and TRBJ2-2; 10 bases map to TRBD2. The CDR3 has 17 amino acids. CDR1 and CDR2 from the germline V gene are SEHNR and FQNEAQ (reference sequence). V gave up 6 bases and J gave up 2 bases; unmatched junction bases: 9. CDR3 amino acids: CASRLLAGDGNTGELFF. The CDR3 DNA is TGTGCCAGCAGACTCCTAGCGGGAGATGGTAACACCGGGGAGCTGTTTTTT.

This clone showed up just a few times. The chain recombines TRBV5-1 with TRBJ2-7; D is perhaps TRBD2 (6 bases). The CDR3 runs to 16 residues. V was clipped by 0 bases and J by 0 bases, with 13 bases between them. Germline lookup yields CDR1 SGHRS and CDR2 YFSETQ. CDR3 residues: CASSLGGSGPSYEQYF. CDR3 sequence (DNA): TGCGCCAGCAGCTTGGGGGGTAGCGGACCCTCCTACGAGCAGTACTTC.

This clone appeared a single time. The genes are TRBV29-1 and TRBJ1-2; TRBD1 matches at 12 bases. V dropped 4 bases and J dropped 7; count of bases not matched to a gene: 4. The CDR3 runs to 13 residues. Germline V gene lookup returns CDR1 SQVTM and CDR2 ANQGSEA. The CDR3: CSVVGTGGLGYTF. The CDR3 DNA follows: TGCAGCGTTGTCGGGACAGGGGGCCTTGGCTACACCTTC.

The V gene is TRBV2, the J gene TRBJ2-2; D gene unclear. V was trimmed by 2 bases and J by 0 bases, leaving 7 bases between them. The CDR3 consists of 15 residues. Per the germline V gene, CDR1 is SNHLY and CDR2 is FYNNEI. The CDR3: CASSEQISNTGELFF. In DNA form, the CDR3 reads TGTGCCAGCAGTGAACAGATTTCGAACACCGGGGAGCTGTTTTTT.

The rearrangement uses TRBV9 and TRBJ2-7; 8 bases line up with TRBD1. Trimming took 0 bases from V and 7 from J; bases not matched to a gene: 9. CDR1 is SGDLS, CDR2 YYNGEE, per germline. This CDR3 is 15 amino acids long. Here the CDR3 reads CASSVEGRGPREQYF. The CDR3 DNA reads as TGTGCCAGCAGCGTAGAGGGCAGGGGGCCCCGGGAGCAGTACTTC.

The sample holds a few counts of this clone. V gene TRBV7-9 combines with J gene TRBJ2-3; D ambiguous. The CDR3 is made up of 15 amino acids. V was clipped by 0 bases and J by 2 bases, with 9 bases between them. CDR1 and CDR2 from the germline V gene are SEHNR and FQNEAQ (reference sequence). Here the CDR3 DNA reads TGTGCCAGCAGCTTAGCTCGTTCGAACACAGATACGCAGTATTTT. Protein product: CASSLARSNTDTQYF.

This chain connects TRBV4-1 to TRBJ1-5; the D is unclear. Germline V gene data show CDR1 as MGHRA and CDR2 as YSYEKL. The CDR3 extends over 15 amino acids. V was pared by 0 bases and J by 8 bases, with 14 bases between. The CDR3 coding sequence is TGCGCCAGCAGCCAAGATTATGTGGGCTTCAAGCCCCAGCATTTT. Protein: CASSQDYVGFKPQHF.

As regards this clone: One end of the junction is discordant with germline, which a read error may explain. The V gene is TRBV7-9, the J gene TRBJ2-6, with D perhaps matching TRBD1 (6 bases). Germline V gene data show CDR1 as SEHNR and CDR2 as FQNEAQ (reference sequence). The CDR3 contains 17 residues. CDR3 in DNA: TGTGCCAGCAGCCTACGTACAGGGTTCCCTGGTGCCAACGTCCTGACTTTC. Its translation: CASSLRTGFPGANVLTF.

This clone was seen only a few times. V is TRBV30 and J is TRBJ1-2, with a tentative D call TRBD1 (5 bases). Germline-derived CDR1 and CDR2 are GTSNPN and SVGIG (reference sequence). Trimming took off 4 bases at V and 4 bases at J, with 13 bases between the two ends. The CDR3 runs to 13 residues. CDR3 protein: CAWNGGLGYGYTF. In DNA form, the CDR3 reads TGTGCCTGGAACGGGGGTTTGGGCTATGGCTACACCTTC.

This clone appeared a single time. The chain recombines TRBV28 with TRBJ2-5; D might be TRBD1 (5 bases). Germline V gene data show CDR1 as MDHEN and CDR2 as SYDVKM. Trimming cost V 3 bases and J 0 bases, with 14 bases left between them. The CDR3 sequence is 16 residues long. In DNA, the CDR3 is TGTGCCAGCAGTTTCGTTGTGTTAGGGGACCAAGAGACCCAGTACTTC. This codes for CASSFVVLGDQETQYF.

The chain employs TRBV9 and TRBJ2-5, with 12 bases lining up with TRBD1. The J segment lost 5 bases and the V segment lost 0 bases, leaving 8 bases of the junction unmatched. CDR1 is SGDLS, CDR2 YYNGEE, per germline. The CDR3 totals 17 residues. The CDR3 coding sequence is TGTGCCAGCAGCGTAGGAGCACGGGACAGGGGGCACGAGACCCAGTACTTC. Translated: CASSVGARDRGHETQYF.